This T cell receptor beta chain derives from a study of blood T cell repertoires in COVID-19. Germline CDR1 reads MGHRA; CDR2 reads YSYEKL. The CDR3 covers 20 residues. V lost 3 bases and J 0 bases, leaving 21 bases between the germline ends. Participants were aged roughly 18 to 90 years, lived in 25 or so US areas, and enrolled virtually. Which cohort a participant joined came from the clinical history participants gave. Profiled with immunoSEQ multiplex PCR; TCRdb holds only in-frame clones, not every one. The sample lists roughly 290,000 clones, almost 90% occurring once. Sequenced: PBMCs or T cells enriched from blood (not recorded which). J is TRBJ2-6 and V is TRBV4-1, with a weak D call TRBD1 (7 bases). The clonotype originates from a woman aged 18-29 years with acute COVID-19. DNA of the CDR3: TGCGCCAGCAGCCAGGCCTCAAGGGGGCAGGGACTCTCTGGGGCCAACGTCCTGACTTTC. Translating gives CASSQASRGQGLSGANVLTF.